The rows below give T cell receptor beta chains drawn from one sample of a study of T cell repertoires in ileal Crohn's disease. The repertoire was sequenced with immunoSEQ multiplex PCR; TCRdb's copy has only in-frame clones and lacks some. The sample holds fewer than 13,000 clones, around 72% seen once. Sequenced: ileal tissue. The source of these receptors is an adult with Crohn's disease. Both conserved end residues are part of each CDR3. The D gene is left open where the match is weak. Part of the rows lack a size; the others show once, few, many or a class for expanded clones.

v_call,clone_size,j_call,d_call,cdr3_aa,cdr3_nt
TRBV6-6,NA,TRBJ2-7,NA,CASGNRESDEQYF,TGTGCCAGCGGCAACAGGGAAAGCGACGAGCAGTACTTC
TRBV2,NA,TRBJ1-4,NA,CASSEKTFRANEKLFF,TGTGCCAGCAGTGAAAAAACCTTTCGGGCTAATGAAAAACTGTTTTTT
TRBV7-9,once,TRBJ1-6,NA,CASSSQGNSPLHF,TGTGCCAGCAGCTCGCAGGGAAATTCACCCCTCCACTTT
TRBV19,large,TRBJ2-5,TRBD2,CASSGLADEETQYF,TGTGCCAGTAGTGGACTAGCGGACGAGGAGACCCAGTACTTC
TRBV21-1,NA,TRBJ1-4,NA,CASSKVARANEKLFF,TGTGCCAGCAGCAAAGTCGCCAGGGCGAATGAAAAACTGTTTTTT
TRBV25-1,NA,TRBJ1-4,NA,CASSGPGGLFF,TGTGCCAGCAGTGGCCCGGGGGGACTGTTTTTT
TRBV6-6,NA,TRBJ2-1,NA,CASSYGGNYNEQFF,TGTGCCAGCAGTTACGGGGGGAACTACAATGAGCAGTTCTTC
TRBV30,NA,TRBJ1-6,NA,CAWSVDTNSPLHF,TGTGCCTGGAGTGTGGACACCAATTCACCCCTCCACTTT
TRBV30,NA,TRBJ1-5,NA,CAWSVAGGGQPQHF,TGTGCCTGGAGTGTAGCCGGGGGTGGACAGCCCCAGCATTTT
TRBV7-9,NA,TRBJ1-6,TRBD1,CASGRQGANSPLHF,TGTGCCAGCGGGCGGCAGGGGGCCAATTCACCCCTCCACTTT
TRBV10-3,once,TRBJ2-7,TRBD1,CAIRGTGGEQYF,TGTGCCATCAGGGGGACAGGGGGGGAGCAGTACTTC
TRBV6-1,NA,TRBJ1-6,TRBD1,CASSAGTGGNSPLHF,TGTGCCAGCAGCGCCGGGACAGGGGGTAATTCACCCCTCCACTTT
TRBV9,NA,TRBJ1-2,NA,CASSVDENRIYGYTF,TGTGCCAGCAGCGTAGATGAGAATCGAATATATGGCTACACCTTC
TRBV19,NA,TRBJ1-2,TRBD1,CASSAGQAGRDRYTF,TGTGCCAGTAGTGCGGGACAGGCAGGTCGTGACCGCTACACCTTC
TRBV2,NA,TRBJ1-5,TRBD1,CASSGDRDRDQPQHF,TGTGCCAGCAGTGGCGACCGGGACAGGGACCAGCCCCAGCATTTT
TRBV19,few,TRBJ1-1,NA,CASSAITRRTEAFF,TGTGCCAGTAGTGCGATCACGCGGCGGACTGAAGCTTTCTTT
TRBV6-6,NA,TRBJ1-2,NA,CASRSRDYGYTF,TGTGCCAGCAGGAGCAGGGACTATGGCTACACCTTC
TRBV27,NA,TRBJ1-6,NA,CASSLITPFGQGPYNSPLHF,TGTGCCAGCAGTTTAATTACCCCTTTTGGTCAGGGCCCCTATAATTCACCCCTCCACTTT
TRBV4-3,once,TRBJ1-2,TRBD1,CASSQSFKGQGGYGYTF,TGCGCCAGCAGCCAAAGTTTCAAGGGACAGGGGGGCTATGGCTACACCTTC
TRBV6-5,few,TRBJ1-2,TRBD1,CASSYSGTGGDGYTF,TGTGCCAGCAGTTACTCGGGGACAGGGGGGGATGGCTACACCTTC
TRBV7-7,few,TRBJ1-1,TRBD1,CASSSDRDTEAFF,TGTGCCAGCAGCTCCGACAGGGACACTGAAGCTTTCTTT
TRBV7-9,NA,TRBJ2-7,TRBD2,CASTVGLLAGSNEQYF,TGTGCCAGCACCGTAGGGTTGTTAGCGGGCTCCAACGAGCAGTACTTC
TRBV4-2,NA,TRBJ1-1,NA,CASSLGQGWSTEAFF,TGTGCCAGCAGCTTAGGTCAGGGTTGGAGCACTGAAGCTTTCTTT
TRBV2,NA,TRBJ1-5,TRBD1,CASRPGQDNQPQHF,TGTGCCAGCAGACCAGGACAGGACAATCAGCCCCAGCATTTT
TRBV6-6,NA,TRBJ2-1,NA,CASSTGGTHNEQFF,TGTGCCAGCAGTACCGGCGGGACCCACAATGAGCAGTTCTTC